A selection of T cell receptor beta chains follows, all from one sample in a study of OX40 agonist ivuxolimab in advanced cancers. Measured with immunoSEQ multiplex PCR; TCRdb has only the in-frame clones, and not every one. Of tens of thousands of clones in the sample, 70% to 90% are singletons; the top ten hold roughly 1.4%. The material sequenced was CD4+ or CD8+ T cells sorted from blood, taken in a trial of the OX40 agonist ivuxolimab. These receptors came from an adult with an advanced solid tumor such as melanoma, head and neck, liver or kidney cancer. The CDR3 runs from the conserved cysteine through the conserved F or W. D genes are given only for firm matches. Part of the rows lack a size; the others show once, few, many or a class for expanded clones.

J gene: TRBJ1-6
D gene: TRBD1
V gene: TRBV11-3
clone size: -
CDR3 DNA: TGTGCCAGCAGCTCGACAGGGAGGTCACCCCTCCACTTT
CDR3 protein: CASSSTGRSPLHF

J gene: TRBJ2-7
D gene: -
V gene: TRBV11-2
clone size: -
CDR3 DNA: TGTGCCAGCAGCTTAGGAGGAGTGATGGGCGAGCAGTACTTC
CDR3 protein: CASSLGGVMGEQYF

J gene: TRBJ1-2
D gene: -
V gene: TRBV2
clone size: -
CDR3 DNA: TGTGCCAGCAGTGGGCGGTTCTATGGCTACACCTTC
CDR3 protein: CASSGRFYGYTF

J gene: TRBJ1-5
D gene: -
V gene: TRBV6-6
clone size: few
CDR3 DNA: TGTGCCAGCGATGGTGGGGAGGGAGGCAATCAGCCCCAGCATTTT
CDR3 protein: CASDGGEGGNQPQHF

J gene: TRBJ2-4
D gene: -
V gene: TRBV9
clone size: -
CDR3 DNA: TGTGCCAGCAGCACCGGGACCTCTTTACAGGGCATTCAGTACTTC
CDR3 protein: CASSTGTSLQGIQYF

J gene: TRBJ2-7
D gene: TRBD2
V gene: TRBV5-1
clone size: -
CDR3 DNA: TGCGCCAGCAGCTCGACTAGCGGGAGTATCGAGCAGTACTTC
CDR3 protein: CASSSTSGSIEQYF

J gene: TRBJ1-5
D gene: -
V gene: TRBV10-3
clone size: -
CDR3 DNA: TGTGCTATCAGTAACGACAGAGAGGATCAGCCCCAGCATTTT
CDR3 protein: CAISNDREDQPQHF

J gene: TRBJ2-2
D gene: -
V gene: TRBV7-3
clone size: -
CDR3 DNA: TGTGCCAGCAGCTCGCTACCACAGGGAACCGGGGAGCTGTTTTTT
CDR3 protein: CASSSLPQGTGELFF

J gene: TRBJ1-2
D gene: TRBD1
V gene: TRBV28
clone size: -
CDR3 DNA: TGTGCCAGCAGTTGGGACAGCAACTATGGCTACACCTTC
CDR3 protein: CASSWDSNYGYTF

J gene: TRBJ2-3
D gene: -
V gene: TRBV7-3
clone size: once
CDR3 DNA: TGTGCCAGCAGCTCTAGCTCTAGCACAGATACGCAGTATTTT
CDR3 protein: CASSSSSSTDTQYF

J gene: TRBJ2-1
D gene: -
V gene: TRBV19
clone size: -
CDR3 DNA: TGTGCCAGTACCCAACCCATCGGGGGCAGCCGGAGCTCCTACAATGAGCAGTTCTTC
CDR3 protein: CASTQPIGGSRSSYNEQFF

J gene: TRBJ1-2
D gene: -
V gene: TRBV5-1
clone size: -
CDR3 DNA: TGCGCCAGCAGCTTGTCTGGAAGCTCTAACTATGGCTACACCTTC
CDR3 protein: CASSLSGSSNYGYTF

J gene: TRBJ2-1
D gene: TRBD2
V gene: TRBV19
clone size: -
CDR3 DNA: TGTGCCAGCTCCTGGGGGACTAGTCGGTTGGATGAGCAGTTCTTC
CDR3 protein: CASSWGTSRLDEQFF